The text below deals with one TCR beta chain. Per the study methods: By means of reference gene primer amplification, nucleated cell counts were estimated. Sequencing used immunoSEQ multiplex PCR; TCRdb keeps in-frame clones, though not all of them. The DNA gave D and trimming, while V, J and clone size come from that table. The sample comprises about 190,000 clones, approximately 91% of which are singletons, and around 7% rests with the top ten. The sample is drawn from a study of blood T cell repertoires in COVID-19. Across the study: Samples came from the United States, Italy and Spain, spanning acute and convalescent COVID-19. Sample material is recorded as cDNA or gDNA derived from T cells, B-cell-depleted T cells, or PBMCs.

V lost 9 bases to trimming and J lost 0 bases, with 11 bases between them. Germline V CDR1 and CDR2: SEHNR, FQNEAQ (reference sequence). The CDR3 consists of 14 residues. Specimen: peripheral blood. The chain joins TRBV7-9 to TRBJ2-2; weak D call: TRBD1 (6 bases). The TCR comes from a man aged 40-49 years with acute or convalescent COVID-19. The CDR3 sequence is CARTGTSNTGELFF. The CDR3 DNA follows: TGTGCCAGAACCGGGACATCGAACACCGGGGAGCTGTTTTTT.